This T cell receptor beta chain was sequenced for a study of post-analysis software for immune sequencing data. Study overall: The disease courses covered relapsing-remitting, secondary progressive and progressive-relapsing multiple sclerosis.

Germline V gene sequence: CDR1 SGHRS, CDR2 YFSETQ. This CDR3 is 13 amino acids long. The V gene lost 0 bases and the J gene lost 8 bases, with 11 bases spanning the gap. This clonotype appeared a few times. Its target is not known. Regarding the study as a whole: By F measure, samples from a shared preparation batch strongly co-clustered. The five TRBV segments detected at higher frequency in patients than in controls included TRBV5-6, TRBV5-1 and TRBV20-1. Diversity measured as normalized Chao1 was significantly lower in multiple sclerosis patients than in controls.

Each TCR beta cDNA library carried unique molecular identifiers. TCRdb passed the PCR reads through MiXCR, listing each CDR3 protein once. The sample includes hundreds of thousands of distinct CDR3 sequences, around 40% of them seen just once. V usage is TRBV5-1 and J usage is TRBJ1-2, with D perhaps matching TRBD1 (5 bases). The sequencing sample was made of blood. The receptor was isolated from a girl aged 10 to 17 with multiple sclerosis. CDR3 in DNA: TGCGCCAGCAGCTTGGAAGGGGAAGAAGGCTACACCTTC. This gives the protein CASSLEGEEGYTF.